This T cell receptor (beta chain) is from a study of human T cells and chemical hapten exposure. Study-level background: There were per-sample TCR yield variations, arising mainly from small pooled library volume differences.

Indicated time point: healthy volunteer bleed at 6 weeks. Total RNA was isolated from unfractionated whole blood. The library labeled individual cDNA molecules by adding unique molecular identifiers to them. Methods used by the authors: Sequenced samples showed a median of around 91,000 TCRs each, with counts running from approximately 21,000 to 630,000. TCRdb analysed the RACE reads with MiXCR anew, one entry per CDR3 protein. TCRdb, not the original authors, processed these V and J calls. The top ten clones hold about 3.4% of a sample with around 65,000 distinct CDR3 sequences, about 6% of them seen once. V was clipped by 3 bases and J by 1 base, with 14 bases between them. CDR1 SGHTA and CDR2 FQGNSA come from the germline V gene. This CDR3 contains 16 residues.

The sample was whole blood. The rearrangement joins TRBV7-2 to TRBJ2-3, with a weak D call TRBD2 (6 bases). The receptor was derived from a female donor in good health. Some clones in this sample may be carry-over from other donors' samples. CDR3 nucleotides: TGTGCCAGCAGCTTTCTTCTAGCGTTTGGCACAGATACGCAGTATTTT. It encodes CASSFLLAFGTDTQYF.